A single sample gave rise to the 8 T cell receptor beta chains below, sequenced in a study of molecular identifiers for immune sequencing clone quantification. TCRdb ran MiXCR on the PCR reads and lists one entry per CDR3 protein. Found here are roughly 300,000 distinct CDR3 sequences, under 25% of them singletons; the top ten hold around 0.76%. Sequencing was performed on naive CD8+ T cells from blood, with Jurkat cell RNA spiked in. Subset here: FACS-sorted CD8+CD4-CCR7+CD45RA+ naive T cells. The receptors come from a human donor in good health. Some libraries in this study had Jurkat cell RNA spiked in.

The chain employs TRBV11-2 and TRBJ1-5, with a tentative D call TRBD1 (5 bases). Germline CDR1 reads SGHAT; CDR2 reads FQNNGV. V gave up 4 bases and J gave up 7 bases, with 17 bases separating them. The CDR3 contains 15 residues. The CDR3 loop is CASSSGQGDWQPQHF. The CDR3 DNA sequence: TGTGCCAGCAGCTCGGGCCAGGGTGACTGGCAGCCCCAGCATTTT.

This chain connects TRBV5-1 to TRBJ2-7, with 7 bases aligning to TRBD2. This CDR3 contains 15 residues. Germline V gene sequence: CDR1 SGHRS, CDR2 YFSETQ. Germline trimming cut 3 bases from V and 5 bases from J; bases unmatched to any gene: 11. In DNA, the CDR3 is TGCGCCAGCAGCTGGACTGGCGGGAGTCAGGACGAGCAGTACTTC. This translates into CASSWTGGSQDEQYF. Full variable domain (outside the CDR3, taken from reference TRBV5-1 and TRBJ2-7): KAGVTQTPRYLIKTRGQQVTLSCSPISGHRSVSWYQQTPGQGLQFLFEYFSETQRNKGNFPGRFSGRQFSNSRSEMNVSTLELGDSALYLCASSWTGGSQDEQYFGPGTRLTVT.

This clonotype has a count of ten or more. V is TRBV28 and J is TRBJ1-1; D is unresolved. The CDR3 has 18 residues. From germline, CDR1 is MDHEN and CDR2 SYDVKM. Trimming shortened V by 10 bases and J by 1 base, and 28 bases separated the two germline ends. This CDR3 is CAIRQVNRERDTNTEAFF. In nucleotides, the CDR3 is TGTGCCATCCGCCAAGTCAATCGGGAACGAGATACGAACACTGAAGCTTTCTTT.

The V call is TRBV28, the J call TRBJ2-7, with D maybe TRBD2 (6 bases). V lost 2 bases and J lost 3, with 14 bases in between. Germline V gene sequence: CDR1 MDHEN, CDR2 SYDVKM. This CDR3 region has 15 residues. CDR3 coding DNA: TGTGCCAGCAGTTTAGGACTAAGTGCCGTCTACGAGCAGTACTTC. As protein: CASSLGLSAVYEQYF.

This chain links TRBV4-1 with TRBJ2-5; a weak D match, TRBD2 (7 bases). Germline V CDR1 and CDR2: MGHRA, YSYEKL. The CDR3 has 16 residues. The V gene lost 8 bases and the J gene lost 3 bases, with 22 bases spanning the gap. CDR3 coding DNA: TGCGCCAGCCGGAGGCCGGGCGGGGGCCCGAAAGAGACCCAGTACTTC. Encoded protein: CASRRPGGGPKETQYF.

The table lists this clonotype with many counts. The CDR3 nucleotides are TGTGCCAGCAGTTTCCGGGACAGGGGGCGTACTGGGGCCAACGTCCTGACTTTC. It encodes CASSFRDRGRTGANVLTF. V gene TRBV28 combines with J gene TRBJ2-6; 12 bases align to TRBD1. The trim removed 3 bases at V and 2 bases at J, leaving 5 bases unmatched. Germline CDR1 and CDR2: MDHEN and SYDVKM. The CDR3 runs 18 residues.

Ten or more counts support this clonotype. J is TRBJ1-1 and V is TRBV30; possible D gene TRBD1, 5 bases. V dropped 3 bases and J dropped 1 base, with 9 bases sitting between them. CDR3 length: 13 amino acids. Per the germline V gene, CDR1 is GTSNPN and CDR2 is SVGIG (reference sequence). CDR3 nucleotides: TGTGCCTGGAGCACAACAGGGAACACTGAAGCTTTCTTT. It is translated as CAWSTTGNTEAFF.

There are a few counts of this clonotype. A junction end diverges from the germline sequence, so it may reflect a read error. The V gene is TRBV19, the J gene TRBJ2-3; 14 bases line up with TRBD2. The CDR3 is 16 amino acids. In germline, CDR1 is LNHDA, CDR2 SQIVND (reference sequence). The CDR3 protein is CASSLGTSGGTDAQYF. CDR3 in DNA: TGTGCCAGTAGTCTGGGGACTAGCGGGGGAACAGATGCGCAGTATTTT.